Following are 21 T cell receptor beta chains from one sample sequenced in a study of blood T cell repertoires in COVID-19. Method: immunoSEQ multiplex PCR; TCRdb's copy keeps in-frame clones and lacks some. Among around 300,000 clones listed, around nine tenths were seen once. The sequenced material came from peripheral blood. The receptors were gathered from a woman under 40 with COVID-19, enrolled during active disease.

The rearrangement joins TRBV6-4 to TRBJ2-1; D uncertain. With 4 bases removed from V and 6 bases from J, the gap between germline ends came to 16 bases. The CDR3 runs 15 residues. Germline V gene data show CDR1 as MRHNA and CDR2 as SNTAGT. CDR3 protein: CASSVDLLGPNEQFF. DNA of the CDR3: TGTGCCAGCAGTGTCGACCTGCTAGGTCCCAATGAGCAGTTCTTC.

The V and J genes are TRBV19 and TRBJ2-2; 13 bases agree with TRBD2. The V segment lost 1 base and the J segment 5 bases; nucleotides outside the gene matches: 1. The CDR3 is 16 residues long. Germline CDR1 LNHDA, CDR2 SQIVND (reference sequence). The DNA of the CDR3 is TGTGCCAGTAGTATAGGGACTAGCGGGAGAACCGGGGAGCTGTTTTTT. Translating gives CASSIGTSGRTGELFF.

V gene TRBV24-1 combines with J gene TRBJ2-3; tentative D call: TRBD1 (6 bases). Germline loops: CDR1 KGHDR, CDR2 SFDVKD. Trimming shortened V by 3 bases and J by 4 bases, and 16 bases separated the two germline ends. The CDR3 runs 16 residues. CDR3 nucleotides: TGTGCCACCAGTGATGGGGGCCTAAGGGCGTCAGATACGCAGTATTTT. It yields the protein CATSDGGLRASDTQYF.

The chain combines TRBV19 with TRBJ1-2, with D possibly matching TRBD1 (6 bases). Germline assignment: CDR1 LNHDA and CDR2 SQIVND (reference sequence). Trimming pared 5 bases from V and 7 bases from J, leaving 17 bases between. This CDR3 has 14 amino acids. CDR3 region: CASSPAPGATGYTF. The CDR3 nucleotides read TGTGCCAGTAGTCCCGCCCCAGGGGCGACTGGCTACACCTTC.

The rearrangement joins TRBV9 to TRBJ1-6; weak D call: TRBD1 (6 bases). V lost 2 bases to trimming and J lost 8 bases, with 11 bases between them. CDR1 is SGDLS, CDR2 YYNGEE, per germline. The length of the CDR3 is 14 residues. The DNA for the CDR3 is TGTGCCAGCAGCGTGGGGCAGGGGCATTCACCCCTCCACTTT. Its protein product is CASSVGQGHSPLHF.

For this clone: Other DNA sequences in the sample encode the same CDR3. The V and J genes are TRBV28 and TRBJ1-2; no clear D gene. The CDR3 sequence is 13 residues long. Germline V gives CDR1 MDHEN, CDR2 SYDVKM. Trimming took 5 bases from V and 2 from J, leaving 9 bases between them. Here the CDR3 DNA reads TGTGCCAGCAGTCTAGGCGGAAACTATGGCTACACCTTC. It encodes CASSLGGNYGYTF.

The V call is TRBV7-2, the J call TRBJ2-7; TRBD2 matches 13 bases. V dropped 5 bases and J dropped 6; count of bases not matched to a gene: 7. Germline CDR1 and CDR2: SGHTA and FQGNSA. The CDR3 is 15 residues long. The CDR3 sequence is CASSPGLAGAAEQYF. The CDR3 DNA follows: TGTGCCAGCAGCCCCGGACTAGCGGGAGCGGCCGAGCAGTACTTC.

The chain links TRBV6-5 to TRBJ2-2, with 7 nucleotides matching TRBD1. The CDR3 length is 14 residues. V was clipped by 7 bases and J by 2 bases; unmatched bases: 4. Germline-derived CDR1 and CDR2 are MNHEY and SVGAGI. CDR3 region: CASKRQGNTGELFF. CDR3 DNA: TGTGCCAGCAAGAGACAGGGCAACACCGGGGAGCTGTTTTTT.

This clone was seen only once. The chain couples TRBV3-1 (or the pseudogene TRBV3-2) to TRBJ2-3, with 8 bases fitting TRBD2. V trimming: 3 bases; J trimming: 6 bases; junction bases outside the gene matches: 8. CDR3 size: 15 residues. CDR1 is LGHDT, CDR2 YNNKEL, per germline (reference sequence). The chain's CDR3 is CASSQGLAGGDTQYF. The CDR3 bases are TGTGCCAGCAGCCAGGGGCTAGCGGGTGGTGATACGCAGTATTTT.

This clone was picked up one time. The chain links TRBV12-3 or TRBV12-4 to TRBJ1-4, with D tentatively TRBD1 (5 bases). The ends were cut back, 1 base at V and 5 bases at J, with 5 bases in the middle. The CDR3 runs to 13 residues. The CDR3 region has the DNA TGTGCCAGCAGTTTAGGGACAAATGAAAAACTGTTTTTT. Amino acids: CASSLGTNEKLFF.

This clone came up once. The chain links TRBV7-8 to TRBJ1-1, with 7 bases fitting TRBD1. The CDR3 contains 15 residues. Germline CDR1 SGHVS, CDR2 FQNEAQ. V was pared by 5 bases and J by 0 bases, with 6 bases of the junction left unmatched. Here the CDR3 DNA reads TGTGCCAGCAGCCGAAGCAGGGGGGTGAACACTGAAGCTTTCTTT. Translating gives CASSRSRGVNTEAFF.

This chain connects TRBV28 to TRBJ2-7, with TRBD2 matching 13 bases. J lost 4 bases, V lost 7 bases, and 4 bases had no gene match. The germline gives CDR1 MDHEN, CDR2 SYDVKM. The CDR3 consists of 14 residues. CDR3 loop: CASKGTSGTYEQYF. The CDR3 nucleotides are TGTGCCAGCAAGGGGACTAGCGGGACTTACGAGCAGTACTTC.

The chain employs TRBV12-3 or TRBV12-4 and TRBJ1-1; tentatively, D is TRBD1 (6 bases). This CDR3 is built from 12 residues. With 6 bases removed from V and 8 bases from J, the gap between germline ends came to 13 bases. The CDR3 protein is CASRIRGTEAFF. The CDR3 bases are TGTGCCAGCAGAATCAGAGGGACAGAAGCTTTCTTT.

This chain uses TRBV11-2 with TRBJ2-5; perhaps TRBD2 as D (7 bases). The CDR3 extends over 15 amino acids. Trimming removed 1 base at V and 5 bases at J, with 14 bases between. CDR1 is SGHAT, CDR2 FQNNGV, per germline. The CDR3 nucleotides are TGTGCCAGCAGCTTAGTTGCGGGGGCGAGGGAGACCCAGTACTTC. Protein: CASSLVAGARETQYF.

This chain links TRBV27 with TRBJ2-5; weak D call: TRBD2 (5 bases). The V and J ends lost 8 bases and 4 bases respectively, with 8 bases between them. The CDR3 is 11 residues long. Per germline, CDR1 MNHEY and CDR2 SMNVEV (reference sequence). CDR3: CASSRGETQYF. For the CDR3, the DNA is TGTGCCAGCTCCCGGGGAGAGACCCAGTACTTC.

This clone appeared a few times. The rearrangement uses TRBV11-3 and TRBJ2-1; D uncertain. This CDR3 is built from 15 residues. Per germline, CDR1 SGHNT and CDR2 YENEEA. V shed 1 base and J shed 5 bases, with 12 bases lying between them. This chain's CDR3 is CASSLVTPPNNEQFF. CDR3 in DNA: TGTGCCAGCAGCTTAGTTACCCCACCTAACAATGAGCAGTTCTTC.

This clone was picked up one time. The rearrangement links TRBV30 to TRBJ2-7; a weak D match, TRBD1 (9 bases). Germline lookup yields CDR1 GTSNPN and CDR2 SVGIG (reference sequence). This CDR3 spans 14 amino acids. V lost 7 bases and J lost 7, with 23 bases in between. The CDR3 DNA is TGTGCCTTCCGCCGGGGGGGACAGGGTAAAGAGCAGTACTTC. This gives the protein CAFRRGGQGKEQYF.

The CDR3 sequence: CASSSWSSNEQFF. The CDR3 region has the DNA TGTGCCAGCAGCTCCTGGTCTAGCAATGAGCAGTTCTTC. V usage is TRBV11-2 and J usage is TRBJ2-1, with D hard to call. Germline loops: CDR1 SGHAT, CDR2 FQNNGV. Trimming removed 4 bases from V and 6 bases from J, with 10 bases in between. The CDR3 contains 13 residues.

The J gene is TRBJ2-1, the V gene TRBV5-4; 7 nucleotides align to TRBD1. Germline V lookup: CDR1 SGHNT, CDR2 YYREEE (reference sequence). The CDR3 runs 14 residues. V was clipped by 3 bases and J by 5 bases; unmatched bases: 5. The CDR3 coding sequence is TGTGCCAGCAGCTATTTGACAGGGAACAATGAGCAGTTCTTC. It is translated as CASSYLTGNNEQFF.

Comments on this clone: Other nucleotide sequences in the sample specify the same CDR3. The V and J genes are TRBV2 and TRBJ2-1; 11 bases are a match to TRBD2. The germline CDR1 and CDR2 sequences are SNHLY and FYNNEI. With 5 bases clipped from V and 1 base from J, the junction kept 1 base outside the gene matches. The CDR3 spans 15 residues. The CDR3 loop is CASSRTSGSYNEQFF. The CDR3 region has the DNA TGTGCCAGCAGTCGGACTAGCGGGTCCTACAATGAGCAGTTCTTC.

This chain's CDR3 is CASSFGRDSNQPQHF. The CDR3 DNA follows: TGTGCCAGCAGCTTCGGCAGGGATAGCAATCAGCCCCAGCATTTT. This chain links TRBV11-2 with TRBJ1-5; tentatively, D is TRBD1 (5 bases). This CDR3 region has 15 residues. Per germline, CDR1 SGHAT and CDR2 FQNNGV. V was shortened by 3 bases and J by 0 bases, with 9 bases between the two germline ends.